The sample holds one count of the clone carrying this TCR beta chain. What it recognizes is unknown. The sample is drawn from a study of vaccination effects on CD4 cells after COVID-19. Broader study findings: Marked clonal contraction of infection- and vaccine-induced clones was seen late after vaccination.

The CDR3 consists of 13 residues. V was cut by 5 bases and J by 7 bases, with 17 bases left in between. Per germline, CDR1 GTSNPN and CDR2 SVGIG (reference sequence). The method was immunoSEQ multiplex PCR; TCRdb's version includes in-frame clones alone and lacks a portion of them. The repertoire holds 45,000 or so clones, with roughly three quarters as singletons. When around 10 days of culture had elapsed, CD4+ T cells were isolated. The infection with SARS-CoV-2 (confirmed by PCR) occurred in this person between March and December 2020. The authors exchanged half the medium for IL-2 medium on days 3 and 7.

The receptor comes from a human donor who had a prior SARS-CoV-2 infection. The gene calls are TRBV30 and TRBJ1-2; possible D gene TRBD1, 6 bases. This material consisted of CD4+ T cells from PBMCs cultured without peptide, taken before COVID-19 vaccination. The CDR3 bases are TGTGCCTGGGAACTAGGGGGAAGGGGTGGCTACACCTTC. It translates to CAWELGGRGGYTF.